Presented here are 21 T cell receptor beta chains from one specimen sequenced in a study of cytotoxic CD8 clonotypes in ibrutinib-treated CLL. Clones were sequenced by immunoSEQ multiplex PCR, and TCRdb holds only the in-frame ones, with some missing. The sample lists fewer than 85,000 clones, roughly 83% occurring once. The material sequenced was PBMCs, taken after 12 months of ibrutinib treatment. The source of these receptors is a human donor with chronic lymphocytic leukemia.

CDR3 bases: TGTGCCATCAGTGATCCGGGGTCGGGAACTGAAGCTTTCTTT. It specifies CAISDPGSGTEAFF. The chain joins TRBV10-3 to TRBJ1-1, with D unclear. CDR3 size: 14 residues. V lost 3 bases, J lost 5 bases, and 13 bases lay in between. CDR1 and CDR2 (germline): ENHRY, SYGVKD.

The rearrangement joins TRBV7-2 to TRBJ1-3; D is possibly TRBD1 (5 bases). Per germline, CDR1 SGHTA and CDR2 FQGNSA. The CDR3 contains 15 residues. Trimming removed 1 base from V and 0 bases from J, with 7 bases in between. The CDR3: CASSLVGGSGNTIYF. DNA of the CDR3: TGTGCCAGCAGCTTAGTGGGGGGCTCTGGAAACACCATATATTTT.

This chain connects TRBV6-6 to TRBJ1-3, with no clear D. With 5 bases removed from V and 0 bases from J, the gap between germline ends came to 11 bases. The length of the CDR3 is 15 residues. CDR1 is MNHNY and CDR2 is SVGAGI in the germline V gene (reference sequence). CDR3 DNA: TGTGCCAGCAGTCCGACACCAAGCTCTGGAAACACCATATATTTT. The encoded protein is CASSPTPSSGNTIYF.

The genes are TRBV18 and TRBJ1-5; no definite D call. This CDR3 is 13 amino acids long. The germline V gene has CDR1 KGHSH and CDR2 LQKENI. Trimming took 3 bases from V and 5 from J, leaving 8 bases between them. This chain's CDR3 is CASSPGPDQPQHF. As DNA, the CDR3 is TGTGCCAGCTCACCGGGCCCCGATCAGCCCCAGCATTTT. Supplemented by reference TRBV18 and TRBJ1-5, the full variable domain reads NAGVMQNPRHLVRRRGQEARLRCSPMKGHSHVYWYRQLPEEGLKFMVYLQKENIIDESGMPKERFSAEFPKEGPSILRIQQVVRGDSAAYFCASSPGPDQPQHFGDGTRLSIL.

The chain has TRBV6-5 and TRBJ2-3; D unclear. Germline V CDR1 and CDR2: MNHEY, SVGAGI. The CDR3 covers 13 residues. V lost 2 bases to trimming and J lost 0 bases, with 3 bases between them. The CDR3 is CASSYVSTDTQYF. The DNA for the CDR3 is TGTGCCAGCAGTTACGTGAGCACAGATACGCAGTATTTT.

This clone was recorded a few times. This sequence joins TRBV7-9 and TRBJ1-2; unclear D gene. V lost 7 bases, J lost 3 bases, and 6 bases lay in between. This CDR3 spans 11 amino acids. Germline V gene lookup returns CDR1 SEHNR and CDR2 FQNEAQ (reference sequence). CDR3 bases: TGTGCCAGCACCACCGACTATGGCTACACCTTC. As protein: CASTTDYGYTF.

V usage is TRBV27 and J usage is TRBJ2-2; a weak D match, TRBD2 (5 bases). The germline CDR1 and CDR2 sequences are MNHEY and SMNVEV (reference sequence). V lost 6 bases, J lost 5 bases, and 16 bases lay in between. The CDR3 runs 15 residues. The CDR3 spells CASSPEEAGTGELFF. The DNA of the CDR3 is TGTGCCAGCAGCCCAGAGGAGGCTGGTACCGGGGAGCTGTTTTTT.

The V and J genes are TRBV9 and TRBJ1-4, with D maybe TRBD1 (5 bases). The germline gives CDR1 SGDLS, CDR2 YYNGEE. Trimming took 0 bases from V and 5 from J, leaving 11 bases between them. CDR3 size: 15 residues. The CDR3 DNA reads TGTGCCAGCAGCGTAGGGGGGAGACCGAATGAAAAACTGTTTTTT. Translation gives CASSVGGRPNEKLFF.

The chain couples TRBV6-1 to TRBJ1-6; D remains unclear. V gave up 2 bases and J gave up 10 bases, with 15 bases separating them. This CDR3 is built from 15 residues. Per germline, CDR1 MNHNS and CDR2 SASEGT. The CDR3 DNA follows: TGTGCCAGCAGTGAATTGGGCAGGTTGAGATCACCCCTCCACTTT. It translates to CASSELGRLRSPLHF.

The chain uses TRBV6-6 and TRBJ1-1, with D maybe TRBD1 (5 bases). CDR1 and CDR2 from the germline V gene are MNHNY and SVGAGI (reference sequence). The V gene lost 0 bases and the J gene lost 1 base, with 6 bases spanning the gap. CDR3 size: 14 residues. Written as DNA, the CDR3 is TGTGCCAGCAGTTACTCGACAGCGAACACTGAAGCTTTCTTT. Amino acid sequence: CASSYSTANTEAFF.

This clone appeared once. This chain links TRBV28 with TRBJ2-7; D perhaps matches TRBD1 (5 bases). Between the trimmed V and J ends, which lost 5 bases and 9 bases, there was a span of 11 bases. Germline V gene lookup returns CDR1 MDHEN and CDR2 SYDVKM. This CDR3 contains 11 residues. The CDR3 DNA follows: TGTGCCAGCAGTCCAGGGCCGGGGCAGTACTTC. Its translation is CASSPGPGQYF.

The V call is TRBV28, the J call TRBJ1-2, with D perhaps matching TRBD1 (5 bases). CDR3 length equals 14 residues. Germline CDR1 is MDHEN and CDR2 is SYDVKM. V lost 2 bases and J 1 base, leaving 8 bases between the germline ends. The CDR3 DNA reads as TGTGCCAGCAGTTTAGGCAGGGTTAACTATGGCTACACCTTC. Encoded protein: CASSLGRVNYGYTF.

This sequence joins TRBV27 and TRBJ2-1; D unclear. V was cut by 1 base and J by 6 bases, with 7 bases left in between. Germline V gives CDR1 MNHEY, CDR2 SMNVEV (reference sequence). The CDR3 sequence is 13 residues long. Here the CDR3 DNA reads TGTGCCAGCAGTTTATGGGCCGGCAATGAGCAGTTCTTC. Protein product: CASSLWAGNEQFF.

The chain links TRBV7-2 to TRBJ2-5, with 7 positions matching TRBD2. CDR3 length: 15 amino acids. Trimming at V came to 4 bases and at J to 3 bases, leaving 8 bases not matched to a gene. CDR1 is SGHTA, CDR2 FQGNSA, per germline. The CDR3 spells CASSSRGAGEETQYF. The CDR3 DNA sequence: TGTGCCAGCAGCTCCCGGGGCGCGGGGGAAGAGACCCAGTACTTC.

This chain links TRBV7-2 with TRBJ1-1; D gene uncertain. The CDR3 consists of 14 residues. V was pared by 5 bases and J by 4 bases, with 14 bases between. Germline lookup yields CDR1 SGHTA and CDR2 FQGNSA. This chain's CDR3 is CASSPLVGPTEAFF. In DNA form, the CDR3 reads TGTGCCAGCAGCCCCCTCGTGGGCCCCACTGAAGCTTTCTTT.

This clone showed up just once. V and J are TRBV28 and TRBJ2-5; perhaps TRBD1 as D (6 bases). Matching the DNA end better, TRBJ2-7 makes the J call doubtful. CDR1 is MDHEN, CDR2 SYDVKM, per germline. This CDR3 is 13 amino acids long. CDR3 sequence reads: CASSPGDMSEQYF. The CDR3 coding sequence is TGTGCCAGCAGTCCCGGGGACATGTCCGAGCAGTACTTC.

The table lists this clone with a few counts. V usage is TRBV6-6 and J usage is TRBJ2-3; either TRBD1 or TRBD2 may fit D (5 bases each). The CDR3 sequence is 11 residues long. Germline-derived CDR1 and CDR2 are MNHNY and SVGAGI (reference sequence). V was shortened by 6 bases and J by 14 bases, with 15 bases between the two germline ends. CDR3 coding DNA: TGTGCCAGCAGCTCAGGGTTCGGACTGTATTTT. Translating gives CASSSGFGLYF.

The rearrangement uses TRBV5-1 and TRBJ2-3; 8 bases fit TRBD2. The CDR3 consists of 16 residues. V was pared by 2 bases and J by 3 bases, with 8 bases of the junction left unmatched. Per the germline V gene, CDR1 is SGHRS and CDR2 is YFSETQ. CDR3: CASSLTAGGPTDTQYF. For the CDR3, the DNA is TGCGCCAGCAGCTTAACGGCGGGGGGCCCAACAGATACGCAGTATTTT. The complete variable domain, with remaining parts taken from reference TRBV5-1 and TRBJ2-3, reads KAGVTQTPRYLIKTRGQQVTLSCSPISGHRSVSWYQQTPGQGLQFLFEYFSETQRNKGNFPGRFSGRQFSNSRSEMNVSTLELGDSALYLCASSLTAGGPTDTQYFGPGTRLTVL.

The chain carries TRBV5-5 and TRBJ1-5; D unclear. The CDR3 totals 14 residues. Germline V gene data show CDR1 as SGHKS and CDR2 as YYEKEE (reference sequence). V lost 4 bases, J lost 1 base, and 9 bases lay in between. The CDR3 sequence is CASSAPGSNQPQHF. In DNA, the CDR3 is TGTGCCAGCAGCGCCCCTGGAAGCAATCAGCCCCAGCATTTT. The full variable domain, its missing parts supplied by reference TRBV5-5 and TRBJ1-5, is DAGVTQSPTHLIKTRGQQVTLRCSPISGHKSVSWYQQVLGQGPQFIFQYYEKEERGRGNFPDRFSARQFPNYSSELNVNALLLGDSALYLCASSAPGSNQPQHFGDGTRLSIL.

This clone has just one count. The chain links TRBV28 to TRBJ2-7; D perhaps matches TRBD2 (6 bases). This CDR3 comprises 14 residues. V was pared by 5 bases and J by 6 bases, with 17 bases between. Germline-derived CDR1 and CDR2 are MDHEN and SYDVKM. The CDR3 coding sequence is TGTGCCAGCAGTAAAGGGCAGGCGCGGGGCGAGCAGTACTTC. This gives the protein CASSKGQARGEQYF.

The chain links TRBV28 to TRBJ1-5; tentative D call: TRBD1 (6 bases). The length of the CDR3 is 14 residues. The germline CDR1 and CDR2 sequences are MDHEN and SYDVKM. V dropped 6 bases and J dropped 6 bases, with 15 bases sitting between them. The CDR3 DNA follows: TGTGCCAGCAGGCCCGGGGGGGGCACTCAGCCCCAGCATTTT. This sequence encodes CASRPGGGTQPQHF.